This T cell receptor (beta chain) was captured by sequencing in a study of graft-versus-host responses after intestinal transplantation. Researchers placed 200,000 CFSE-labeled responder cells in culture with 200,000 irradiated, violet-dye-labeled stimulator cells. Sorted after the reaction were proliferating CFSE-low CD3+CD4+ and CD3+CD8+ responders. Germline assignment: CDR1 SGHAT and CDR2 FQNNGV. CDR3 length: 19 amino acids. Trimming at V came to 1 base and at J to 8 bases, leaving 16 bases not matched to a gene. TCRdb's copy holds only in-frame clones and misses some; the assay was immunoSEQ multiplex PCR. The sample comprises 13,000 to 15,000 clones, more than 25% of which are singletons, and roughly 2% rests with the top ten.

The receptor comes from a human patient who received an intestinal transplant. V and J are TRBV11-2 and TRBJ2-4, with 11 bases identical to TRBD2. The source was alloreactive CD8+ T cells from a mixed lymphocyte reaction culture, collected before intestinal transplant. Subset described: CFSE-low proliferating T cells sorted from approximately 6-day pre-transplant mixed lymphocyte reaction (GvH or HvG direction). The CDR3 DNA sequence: TGTGCCAGCAGCTTAGCGCCGGCGGGGACTAGCGGCGCAGGTGACATTCAGTACTTC. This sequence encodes CASSLAPAGTSGAGDIQYF.